This T cell receptor beta chain emerged from a study of CD8+ T cells in alopecia areata. Turning to the study itself: Oral tofacitinib, 5 to 10 mg twice daily, was given in an open-label trial. Regarding the study as a whole: Association of baseline CD8+ expansion with response is uncertain owing to one nonresponder.

Treatment indicated: oral pan-JAK inhibitor, 5-10 mg twice daily. cDNA reverse transcribed from extracted RNA served as the sequencing template. The method was immunoSEQ multiplex PCR; TCRdb's version includes in-frame clones alone and lacks a portion of them. The sample lists 150,000 to 200,000 clones; around three fifths were seen once. Details on this clone: No antigen is known for it.

Germline V gives CDR1 SQVTM, CDR2 ANQGSEA. This CDR3 is built from 13 residues. V lost 1 base to trimming and J lost 4 bases, with 10 bases between them. This TCR was sampled from a human donor with alopecia areata. The sample in question was CD4+ T cells sorted from blood, obtained around week 49, from a patient treated with tofacitinib. This chain uses TRBV29-1 with TRBJ1-2; maybe TRBD1 (5 bases). Here the CDR3 DNA reads TGCAGCGTTGAAGGATCCGGGGGCTATGGCTACACCTTC. Translating gives CSVEGSGGYGYTF.